The present T cell receptor beta chain was sequenced within a study of T cells after yellow fever vaccination. This clonotype has a count of ten or more. Each CDR3 protein gets one entry after TCRdb re-called the 5' RACE reads with MiXCR. The sample has 250,000 to 350,000 distinct CDR3 sequences, about 6.9% seen once. Deletions cut 6 bases from V and 0 bases from J, with 27 bases between. The CDR3 loop spans 20 amino acids. Germline V gene lookup returns CDR1 ENHRY and CDR2 SYGVKD. The material sequenced was PBMCs, taken about 49 days after the first yellow fever vaccination. The chain carries TRBV10-3 and TRBJ2-1; maybe TRBD2 (7 bases). This sequence originates from a man younger than 35 who received the YFV17D yellow fever vaccine. CDR3 coding DNA: TGTGCCATCAGGGGTAAGGGCGGGGGCACCAGGGGTGTCTCCTACAATGAGCAGTTCTTC. Translated: CAIRGKGGGTRGVSYNEQFF.